Reported below is one TCR beta chain. Its target is unknown. The sample originates from a study of shared clonotypes between healthy human individuals. General study findings and limits: Non-shared clonotypes showed lower generation probabilities than clonotypes common to all four donors. Researchers found naive subsets generally carried larger estimated richness than memory subsets.

Method: immunoSEQ multiplex PCR; TCRdb's copy keeps in-frame clones and lacks some. The sample lists approximately 1,500,000 clones; under 99% were seen once. There are 13 residues in the CDR3. Germline V gene sequence: CDR1 SNHLY, CDR2 FYNNEI. V was pared by 4 bases and J by 3 bases, with 9 bases between. What was sequenced was naive CD4+ T cells sorted from blood. Regarding subset: CD45RA+ positively selected. This receptor was obtained from a man aged 25-40 years in good health. The chain recombines TRBV2 with TRBJ1-2; the D is unclear. The CDR3 DNA is TGTGCCAGCAGTGTAACGATCGACTATGGCTACACCTTC. Translation: CASSVTIDYGYTF.